The clone carrying this T cell receptor (beta chain) turned up a few times. Each CDR3 protein gets one entry after TCRdb re-called the RT-PCR reads with MiXCR. The table includes some 200,000 distinct CDR3 sequences, 41% detected once. The CDR3 covers 15 residues. CDR1 and CDR2 from the germline V gene are SGHVS and FQNEAQ. V was pared by 1 base and J by 2 bases, with 11 bases between. The data derive from a study of patients and donors after allogeneic stem cell transplantation. The chain employs TRBV7-8 and TRBJ1-2; no reliable D call. The sample comprised blood, either unsorted or a sorted T cell fraction (not recorded which). This sequence originates from a human donor who was either an allogeneic HSCT recipient or a stem cell or donor lymphocyte infusion donor (not recorded which). It is not recorded whose cells these are; they may come from a transplant donor. In DNA, the CDR3 is TGTGCCAGCAGCTTAGAGAATATAGTAAACTATGGCTACACCTTC. Protein: CASSLENIVNYGYTF.